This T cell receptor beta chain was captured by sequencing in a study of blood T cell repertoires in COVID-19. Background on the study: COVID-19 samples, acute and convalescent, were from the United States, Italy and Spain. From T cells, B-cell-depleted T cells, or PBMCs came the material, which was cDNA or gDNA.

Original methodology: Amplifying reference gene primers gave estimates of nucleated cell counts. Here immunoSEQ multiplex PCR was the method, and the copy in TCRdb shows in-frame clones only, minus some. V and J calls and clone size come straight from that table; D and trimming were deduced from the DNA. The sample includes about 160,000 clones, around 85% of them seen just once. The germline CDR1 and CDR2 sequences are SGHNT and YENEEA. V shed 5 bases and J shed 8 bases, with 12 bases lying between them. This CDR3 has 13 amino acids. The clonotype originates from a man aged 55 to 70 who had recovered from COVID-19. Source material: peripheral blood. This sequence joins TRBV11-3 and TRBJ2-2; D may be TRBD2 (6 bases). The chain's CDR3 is CASSKGTAGELFF. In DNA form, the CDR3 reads TGTGCCAGCAGCAAAGGGACTGCTGGGGAGCTGTTTTTT.